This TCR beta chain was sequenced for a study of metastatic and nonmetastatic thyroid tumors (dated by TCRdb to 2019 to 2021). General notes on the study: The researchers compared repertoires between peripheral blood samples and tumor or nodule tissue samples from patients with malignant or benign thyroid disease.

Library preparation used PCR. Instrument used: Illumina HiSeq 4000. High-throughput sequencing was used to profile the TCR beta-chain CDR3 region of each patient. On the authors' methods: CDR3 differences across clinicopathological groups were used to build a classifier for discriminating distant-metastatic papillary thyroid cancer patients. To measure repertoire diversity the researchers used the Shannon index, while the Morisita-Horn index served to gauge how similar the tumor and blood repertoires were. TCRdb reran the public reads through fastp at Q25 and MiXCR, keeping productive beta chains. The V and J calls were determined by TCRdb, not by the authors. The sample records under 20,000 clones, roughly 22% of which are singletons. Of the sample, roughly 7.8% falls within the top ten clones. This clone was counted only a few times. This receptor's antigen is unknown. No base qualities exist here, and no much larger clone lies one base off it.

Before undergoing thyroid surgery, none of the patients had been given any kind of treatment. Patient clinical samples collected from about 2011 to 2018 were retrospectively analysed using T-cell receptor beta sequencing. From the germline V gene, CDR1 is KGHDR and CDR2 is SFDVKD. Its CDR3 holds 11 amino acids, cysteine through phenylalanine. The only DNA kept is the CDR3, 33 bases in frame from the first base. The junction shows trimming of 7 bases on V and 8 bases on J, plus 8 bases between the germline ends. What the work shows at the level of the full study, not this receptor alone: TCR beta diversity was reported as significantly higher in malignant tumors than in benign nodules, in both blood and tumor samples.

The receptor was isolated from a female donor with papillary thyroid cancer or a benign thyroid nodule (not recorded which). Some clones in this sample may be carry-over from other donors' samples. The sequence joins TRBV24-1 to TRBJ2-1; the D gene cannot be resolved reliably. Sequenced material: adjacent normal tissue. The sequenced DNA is TGTGCCACCAGCCTCTGGGATGAGCAGTTCTTC. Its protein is CATSLWDEQFF.